The 19 T cell receptor beta chains below all came from one sample that was sequenced in a study of identical twins (dated by TCRdb to about 2016). The method behind the library was 5' RACE. The sample was run on an Illumina HiSeq 2000. The public sequencing data were trimmed at Q25 with fastp and processed into clonotypes with MiXCR by TCRdb, which kept only in-frame beta chains. Merged by CDR3 protein, the rows form single entries marked with the most common genes and DNA. The sample includes 1,800,000 or so distinct CDR3 sequences, with about 31% observed a single time. The top ten clonotypes cover approximately 0.25% of the sample. Sample: cord blood. These receptors were obtained from a newborn girl in good health.

The J gene is TRBJ2-1, the V gene TRBV6-5; TRBD2 might be the D (5 bases). Germline CDR1 MNHEY, CDR2 SVGAGI. V lost 5 bases and J lost 7, with 21 bases in between. This CDR3 is 16 amino acids long. The CDR3 DNA is TGTGCCAGCAGTCGCCGACCGAATAGCGAAGGGAATGAGCAGTTCTTC. Amino acid sequence: CASSRRPNSEGNEQFF.

This clonotype was counted a few times. The V and J genes are TRBV2 and TRBJ2-7, with D possibly TRBD1 on 5 matching bases. The germline V gene encodes CDR1 SNHLY and CDR2 FYNNEI. Trimming shortened V by 4 bases and J by 1 base, and 11 bases separated the two germline ends. This CDR3 region has 14 residues. The CDR3 reads CASSGTRRSYEQYF. In DNA form, the CDR3 reads TGTGCCAGCAGTGGGACAAGGAGATCCTACGAGCAGTACTTC.

This chain joins TRBV3-1 and TRBJ2-7; 8 nucleotides align to TRBD1. The length of the CDR3 is 16 residues. V trimming: 0 bases; J trimming: 4 bases; junction bases outside the gene matches: 8. Germline V gives CDR1 LGHDT, CDR2 YNNKEL (reference sequence). The DNA of the CDR3 is TGTGCCAGCAGCCAAGAAGTCAGGACAGGGAAGTACGAGCAGTACTTC. As protein: CASSQEVRTGKYEQYF.

The rearrangement uses TRBV6-1 and TRBJ1-2; possible D gene TRBD1, 6 bases. The CDR3 consists of 13 residues. Germline V gene data show CDR1 as MNHNS and CDR2 as SASEGT. V was shortened by 7 bases and J by 4 bases, with 13 bases between the two germline ends. CDR3 nucleotide sequence: TGTGCCAGCACCCCGGGGGGGCCCTATGGCTACACCTTC. Its protein is CASTPGGPYGYTF.

The genes are TRBV5-1 and TRBJ2-7; D possibly uses TRBD1 or TRBD2 (5 bases each). The germline gives CDR1 SGHRS, CDR2 YFSETQ. V lost 8 bases and J lost 0, with 18 bases in between. This CDR3 region has 15 residues. The CDR3 DNA is TGCGCCAGTGGAACCGGGACGGCTAGCTCCTACGAGCAGTACTTC. This codes for CASGTGTASSYEQYF.

This clonotype was seen a few times. J is TRBJ2-5 and V is TRBV20-1; TRBD2 is a possible D gene (6 bases). Trimming cost V 3 bases and J 11 bases, with 22 bases left between them. The CDR3 length is 14 residues. Germline V gene data show CDR1 as DFQATT and CDR2 as SNEGSKA (reference sequence). CDR3 protein: CSARVAGRDNEQYF. CDR3 DNA: TGCAGTGCTAGGGTGGCGGGACGTGACAATGAGCAGTACTTC.

The chain has TRBV6-5 and TRBJ2-5; weak D call: TRBD2 (7 bases). The CDR3 totals 15 residues. V was shortened by 2 bases and J by 2 bases, with 12 bases between the two germline ends. Germline CDR1 MNHEY, CDR2 SVGAGI. The CDR3, as DNA: TGTGCCAGCAGTTACGCCAGGGGAGGGCAAGAGACCCAGTACTTC. It yields the protein CASSYARGGQETQYF.

The genes are TRBV10-3 and TRBJ2-3; D call uncertain. V was cut by 7 bases and J by 0 bases, with 11 bases left in between. The V gene's germline CDR1 is ENHRY and CDR2 SYGVKD. The CDR3 covers 14 residues. CDR3 nucleotide sequence: TGTGCCATCAAAAGCCCTGGGAGCACAGATACGCAGTATTTT. Protein sequence: CAIKSPGSTDTQYF.

The V gene is TRBV20-1, the J gene TRBJ2-7; tentatively, D is TRBD1 or TRBD2 (5 bases each). The CDR3 is 14 amino acids. CDR1 is DFQATT and CDR2 is SNEGSKA in the germline V gene (reference sequence). With 3 bases removed from V and 0 bases from J, the gap between germline ends came to 12 bases. CDR3 DNA: TGCAGTGCTAGCCTTCCCGGGACCTCCTACGAGCAGTACTTC. It encodes CSASLPGTSYEQYF.

This clonotype turned up a few times. The chain has TRBV2 and TRBJ2-3; D remains unclear. This CDR3 has 11 residues. Trimming removed 8 bases from V and 5 bases from J, with 8 bases in between. Germline V CDR1 and CDR2: SNHLY, FYNNEI. The CDR3 sequence: CASGSVDTQYF. In nucleotides, the CDR3 is TGTGCCAGCGGGTCGGTAGATACGCAGTATTTT. Filled out from reference TRBV2 and TRBJ2-3, the complete variable domain reads EPEVTQTPSHQVTQMGQEVILRCVPISNHLYFYWYRQILGQKVEFLVSFYNNEISEKSEIFDDQFSVERPDGSNFTLKIRSTKLEDSAMYFCASGSVDTQYFGPGTRLTVL.

CDR3 loop: CASSTGRLNNEQFF. The CDR3 nucleotides read TGTGCCAGCAGTACAGGGAGGCTAAACAATGAGCAGTTCTTC. This chain connects TRBV12-3 or TRBV12-4 to TRBJ2-1; either TRBD1 or TRBD2 may fit D (6 bases each). This CDR3 comprises 14 residues. The V and J ends lost 5 bases and 5 bases respectively, with 13 bases between them.

In its sample, this clonotype was seen a few times. The CDR3 nucleotides are TGCAGTGCTAGAGTTAGGGGGAGGGCTAGCACAGATACGCAGTATTTT. This gives the protein CSARVRGRASTDTQYF. The chain couples TRBV20-1 to TRBJ2-3, with D possibly being TRBD2 (7 bases). The CDR3 spans 16 residues. Germline V gives CDR1 DFQATT, CDR2 SNEGSKA (reference sequence). The V end was cut by 1 base, the J end by 0 bases, with 14 bases between.

This clonotype was seen ten or more times. The chain is built from TRBV29-1 and TRBJ1-4; unclear D gene. Germline CDR1 SQVTM, CDR2 ANQGSEA. The V gene lost 1 base and the J gene lost 4 bases, with 10 bases spanning the gap. This CDR3 spans 14 amino acids. This chain's CDR3 is CSVEGVSGNEKLFF. CDR3 nucleotides: TGCAGCGTTGAAGGCGTTAGCGGTAATGAAAAACTGTTTTTT.

This clonotype appeared once. The V gene is TRBV2, the J gene TRBJ1-1; TRBD1 aligns across 8 bases. CDR3 length equals 13 residues. With 8 bases clipped from V and 9 bases from J, the junction kept 11 bases outside the gene matches. CDR1 is SNHLY and CDR2 is FYNNEI in the germline V gene. The CDR3 DNA follows: TGTGCCAGCCGGGACAAAGGACAGGGACAAGCTTTCTTT. Its protein product is CASRDKGQGQAFF.

This clonotype was seen a handful of times. This chain connects TRBV6-6 to TRBJ2-3; D is tentatively TRBD1 or TRBD2 (5 bases each). Trimming shortened V by 6 bases and J by 2 bases, and 12 bases separated the two germline ends. Germline V gene sequence: CDR1 MNHNY, CDR2 SVGAGI (reference sequence). The CDR3 consists of 14 residues. The CDR3 DNA reads as TGTGCCAGCAGCTTAGTGGGACCCACAGATACGCAGTATTTT. Residues: CASSLVGPTDTQYF.

CDR3 sequence (DNA): TGTGCCAGCAGTTTACTCCGACAGAGCTCCTACGAGCAGTACTTC. Protein product: CASSLLRQSSYEQYF. J is TRBJ2-7 and V is TRBV28, with D tentatively TRBD1 (5 bases). Trimming removed 2 bases at V and 0 bases at J, with 11 bases between. Germline V gives CDR1 MDHEN, CDR2 SYDVKM. The CDR3 is 15 residues long. Full variable domain (missing parts from reference TRBV28 and TRBJ2-7): DVKVTQSSRYLVKRTGEKVFLECVQDMDHENMFWYRQDPGLGLRLIYFSYDVKMKEKGDIPEGYSVSREKKERFSLILESASTNQTSMYLCASSLLRQSSYEQYFGPGTRLTVT.

The rearrangement links TRBV7-9 to TRBJ2-1; 9 bases match TRBD1. Looked up from germline, CDR1 is SEHNR and CDR2 is FQNEAQ (reference sequence). The CDR3 runs to 13 residues. J gave up 9 bases and V 6 bases, and 6 bases lay outside the gene matches. The CDR3 nucleotides are TGTGCCAGCAGTGCCACAGGGGGCACTGAGCAGTTCTTC. Translated: CASSATGGTEQFF.

The genes are TRBV20-1 and TRBJ2-1; D is unresolved. From germline, CDR1 is DFQATT and CDR2 SNEGSKA (reference sequence). V was trimmed by 4 bases and J by 13 bases, leaving 14 bases between them. The CDR3 has 11 residues. The CDR3 DNA reads TGCAGTGCTACTTCGAGCGAGACCCAGTTCTTC. Its protein is CSATSSETQFF.

The chain has TRBV6-1 and TRBJ2-3; D is possibly TRBD2 (5 bases). Germline CDR1 MNHNS, CDR2 SASEGT. Trimming left V 4 bases short and J 1 base short, with 12 bases between. The CDR3 is 15 residues long. This CDR3 reads CASSVRRRGTDTQYF. DNA for the CDR3: TGTGCCAGCAGTGTAAGGAGGCGGGGCACAGATACGCAGTATTTT.